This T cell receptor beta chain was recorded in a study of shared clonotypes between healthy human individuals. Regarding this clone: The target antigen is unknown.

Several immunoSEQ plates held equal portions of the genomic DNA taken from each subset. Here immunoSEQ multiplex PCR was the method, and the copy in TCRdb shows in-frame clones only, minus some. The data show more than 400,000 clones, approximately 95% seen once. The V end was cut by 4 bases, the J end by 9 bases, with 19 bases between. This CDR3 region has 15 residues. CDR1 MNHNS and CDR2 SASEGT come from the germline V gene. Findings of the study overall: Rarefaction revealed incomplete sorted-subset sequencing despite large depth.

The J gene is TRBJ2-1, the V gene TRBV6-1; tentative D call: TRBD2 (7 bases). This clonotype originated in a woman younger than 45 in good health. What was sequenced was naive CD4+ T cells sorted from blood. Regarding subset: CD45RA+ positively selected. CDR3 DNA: TGTGCCAGCAGTGTGGCCCTCCCGGGGGGCGGTGAGCAGTTCTTC. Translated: CASSVALPGGGEQFF.